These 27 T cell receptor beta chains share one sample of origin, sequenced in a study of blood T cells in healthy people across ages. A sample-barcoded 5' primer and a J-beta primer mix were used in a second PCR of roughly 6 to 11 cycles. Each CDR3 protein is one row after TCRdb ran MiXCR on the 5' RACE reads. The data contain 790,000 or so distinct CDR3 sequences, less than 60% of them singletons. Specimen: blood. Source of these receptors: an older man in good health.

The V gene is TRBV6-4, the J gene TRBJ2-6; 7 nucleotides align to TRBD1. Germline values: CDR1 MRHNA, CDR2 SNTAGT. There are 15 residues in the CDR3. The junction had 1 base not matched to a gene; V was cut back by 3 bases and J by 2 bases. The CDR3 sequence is CASSEGGAGANVLTF. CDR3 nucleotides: TGTGCCAGCAGTGAAGGGGGCGCTGGGGCCAACGTCCTGACTTTC.

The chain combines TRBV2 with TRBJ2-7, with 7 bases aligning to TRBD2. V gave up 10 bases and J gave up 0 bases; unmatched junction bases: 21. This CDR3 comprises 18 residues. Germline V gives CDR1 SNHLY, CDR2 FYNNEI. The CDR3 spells CATKGASGHWGSSYEQYF. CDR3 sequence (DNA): TGTGCCACCAAAGGGGCTAGCGGCCACTGGGGAAGCTCCTACGAGCAGTACTTC.

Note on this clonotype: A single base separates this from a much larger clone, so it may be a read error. This CDR3 is CACSGAKNRDSYEQYF. The CDR3, as DNA: TGTGCCTGCAGTGGAGCGAAGAACCGGGACAGCTACGAGCAGTACTTC. J is TRBJ2-7 and V is TRBV6-1; 7 bases line up with TRBD1. This CDR3 contains 16 residues. The germline V gene encodes CDR1 MNHNS and CDR2 SASEGT.

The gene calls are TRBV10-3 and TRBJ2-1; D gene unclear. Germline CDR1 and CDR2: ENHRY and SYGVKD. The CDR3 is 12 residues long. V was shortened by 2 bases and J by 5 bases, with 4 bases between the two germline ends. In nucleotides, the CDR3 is TGTGCCATCAGTGAGGTCCACAATGAGCAGTTCTTC. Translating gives CAISEVHNEQFF.

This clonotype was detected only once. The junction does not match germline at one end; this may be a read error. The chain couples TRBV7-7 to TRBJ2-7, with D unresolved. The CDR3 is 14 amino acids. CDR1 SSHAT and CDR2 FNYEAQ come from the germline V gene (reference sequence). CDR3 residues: CASSLAERIGEQYF. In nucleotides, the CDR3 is TGTGCTAGCAGCTTAGCAGAGAGAATAGGAGAGCAGTACTTC.

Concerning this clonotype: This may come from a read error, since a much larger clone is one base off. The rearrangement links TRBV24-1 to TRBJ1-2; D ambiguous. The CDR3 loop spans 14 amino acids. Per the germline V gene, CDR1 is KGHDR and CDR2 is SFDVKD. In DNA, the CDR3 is TGTACCACCAGTGATAGTGGACGGAACTATGGCTACACCTTC. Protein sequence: CTTSDSGRNYGYTF.

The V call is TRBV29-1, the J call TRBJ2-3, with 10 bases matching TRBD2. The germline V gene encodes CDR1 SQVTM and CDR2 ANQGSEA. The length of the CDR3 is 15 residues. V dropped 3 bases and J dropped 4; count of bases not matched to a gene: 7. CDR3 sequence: CSVEMASGSPDTQYF. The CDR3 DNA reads TGCAGCGTTGAGATGGCTAGCGGGAGCCCAGATACGCAGTATTTT.

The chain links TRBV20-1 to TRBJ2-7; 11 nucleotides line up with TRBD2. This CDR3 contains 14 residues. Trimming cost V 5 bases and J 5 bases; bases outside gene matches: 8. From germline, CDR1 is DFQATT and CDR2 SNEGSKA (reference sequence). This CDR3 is CSALLAGARHEQYF. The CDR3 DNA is TGCAGTGCTCTACTAGCGGGAGCGAGGCACGAGCAGTACTTC.

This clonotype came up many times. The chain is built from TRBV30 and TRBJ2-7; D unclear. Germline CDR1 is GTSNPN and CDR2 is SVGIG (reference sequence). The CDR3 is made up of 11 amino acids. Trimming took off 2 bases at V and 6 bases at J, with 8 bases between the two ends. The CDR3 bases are TGTGCCTGGAGTCTTGGGCGCGAGCAGTACTTC. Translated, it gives CAWSLGREQYF.

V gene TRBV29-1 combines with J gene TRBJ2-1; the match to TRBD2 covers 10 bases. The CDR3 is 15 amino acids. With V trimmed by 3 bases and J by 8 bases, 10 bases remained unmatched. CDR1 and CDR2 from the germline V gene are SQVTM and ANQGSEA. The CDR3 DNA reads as TGCAGCGTTGACACCCCTAGCGGGAGTGGATATGAGCAGTTCTTC. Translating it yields CSVDTPSGSGYEQFF.

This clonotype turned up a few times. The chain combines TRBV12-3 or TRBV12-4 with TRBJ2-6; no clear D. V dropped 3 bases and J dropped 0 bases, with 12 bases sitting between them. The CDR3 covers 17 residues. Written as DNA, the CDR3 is TGTGCCAGCAGTTTGTTAATGGATTTCTCTGGGGCCAACGTCCTGACTTTC. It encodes CASSLLMDFSGANVLTF.

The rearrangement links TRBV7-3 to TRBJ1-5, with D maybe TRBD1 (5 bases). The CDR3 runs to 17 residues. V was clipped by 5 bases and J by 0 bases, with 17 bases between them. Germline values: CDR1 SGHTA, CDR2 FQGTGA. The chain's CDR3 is CASSLRLGTHSNQPQHF. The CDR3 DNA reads TGTGCCAGCAGCCTCAGGCTAGGGACTCATAGCAATCAGCCCCAGCATTTT.

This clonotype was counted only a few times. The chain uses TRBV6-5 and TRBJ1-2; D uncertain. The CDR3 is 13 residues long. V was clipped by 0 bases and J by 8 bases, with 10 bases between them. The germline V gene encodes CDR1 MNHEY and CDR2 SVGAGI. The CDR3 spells CASSYSNLFGYTF. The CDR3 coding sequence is TGTGCCAGCAGTTACTCCAATCTTTTCGGCTACACCTTC.

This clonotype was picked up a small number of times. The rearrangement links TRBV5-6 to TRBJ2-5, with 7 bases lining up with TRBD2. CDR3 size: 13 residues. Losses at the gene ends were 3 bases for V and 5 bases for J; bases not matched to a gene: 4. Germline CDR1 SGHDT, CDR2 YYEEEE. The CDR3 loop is CASSYLAAETQYF. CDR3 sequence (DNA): TGTGCCAGCAGCTACCTAGCGGCCGAGACCCAGTACTTC.

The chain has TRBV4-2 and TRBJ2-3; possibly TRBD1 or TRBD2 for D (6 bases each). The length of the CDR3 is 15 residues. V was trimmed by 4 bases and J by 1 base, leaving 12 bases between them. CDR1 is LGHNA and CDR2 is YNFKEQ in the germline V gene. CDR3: CASSLGGARTDTQYF. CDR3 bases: TGTGCCAGCAGCCTCGGGGGCGCTCGCACAGATACGCAGTATTTT.

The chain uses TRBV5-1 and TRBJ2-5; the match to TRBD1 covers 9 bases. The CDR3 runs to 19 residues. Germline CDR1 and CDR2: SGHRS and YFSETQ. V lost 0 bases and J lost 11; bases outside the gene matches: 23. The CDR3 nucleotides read TGCGCCAGCAGCTTGGTACCGGGACAGGGCCAACAATTCGCATGGCGGCAGTACTTC. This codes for CASSLVPGQGQQFAWRQYF.

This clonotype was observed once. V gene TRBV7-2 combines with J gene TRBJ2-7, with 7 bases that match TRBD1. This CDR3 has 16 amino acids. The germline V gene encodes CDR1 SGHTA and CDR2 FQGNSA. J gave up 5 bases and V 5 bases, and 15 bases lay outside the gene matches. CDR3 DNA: TGTGCCAGCAGCCAGGTGCTAACAGGGGTCAGAAACGAGCAGTACTTC. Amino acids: CASSQVLTGVRNEQYF.

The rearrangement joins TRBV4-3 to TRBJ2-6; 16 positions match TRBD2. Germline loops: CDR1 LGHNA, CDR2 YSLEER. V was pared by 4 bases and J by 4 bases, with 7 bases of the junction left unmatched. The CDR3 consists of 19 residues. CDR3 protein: CASSPRGLAGGIGANVLTF. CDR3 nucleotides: TGCGCCAGCAGCCCCCGGGGACTAGCGGGAGGGATCGGGGCCAACGTCCTGACTTTC.

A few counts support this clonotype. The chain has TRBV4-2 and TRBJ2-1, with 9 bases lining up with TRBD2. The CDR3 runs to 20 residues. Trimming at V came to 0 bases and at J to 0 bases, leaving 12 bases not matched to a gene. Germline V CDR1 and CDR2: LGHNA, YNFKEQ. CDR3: CASSQDARLAALSSYNEQFF. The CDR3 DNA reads TGTGCCAGCAGCCAAGATGCGAGACTAGCGGCCCTAAGCTCCTACAATGAGCAGTTCTTC.

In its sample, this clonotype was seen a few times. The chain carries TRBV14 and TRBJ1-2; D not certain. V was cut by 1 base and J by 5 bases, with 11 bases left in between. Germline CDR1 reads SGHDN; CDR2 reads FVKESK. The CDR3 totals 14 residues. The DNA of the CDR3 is TGTGCCAGCAGCCAAGTGGCCATCGGGTATGGCTACACCTTC. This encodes CASSQVAIGYGYTF.

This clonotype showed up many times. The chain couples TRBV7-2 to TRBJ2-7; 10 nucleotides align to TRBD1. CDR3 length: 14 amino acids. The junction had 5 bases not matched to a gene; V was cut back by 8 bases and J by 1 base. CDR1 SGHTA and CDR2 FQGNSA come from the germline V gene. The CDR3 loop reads CASSRDRGSYEQYF. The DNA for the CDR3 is TGTGCCAGCTCGAGGGACAGGGGTTCCTACGAGCAGTACTTC.

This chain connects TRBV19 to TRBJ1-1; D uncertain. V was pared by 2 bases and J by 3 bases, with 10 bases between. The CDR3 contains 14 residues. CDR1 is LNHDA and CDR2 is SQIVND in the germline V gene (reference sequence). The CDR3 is CASSIWATDTEAFF. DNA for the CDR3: TGTGCCAGTAGTATATGGGCTACGGACACTGAAGCTTTCTTT.

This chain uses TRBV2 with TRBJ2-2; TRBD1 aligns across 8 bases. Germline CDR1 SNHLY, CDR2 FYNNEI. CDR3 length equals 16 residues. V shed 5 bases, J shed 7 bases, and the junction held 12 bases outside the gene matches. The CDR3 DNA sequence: TGTGCCAGCAGTCAGGGACAGGTCCGGGATGGCGGGGAGCTGTTTTTT. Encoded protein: CASSQGQVRDGGELFF.

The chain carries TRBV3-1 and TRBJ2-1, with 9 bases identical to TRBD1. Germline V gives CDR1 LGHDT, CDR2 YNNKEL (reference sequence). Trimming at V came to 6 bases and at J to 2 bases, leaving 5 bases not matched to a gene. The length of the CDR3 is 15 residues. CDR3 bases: TGTGCCAGCAGTTCCGGGACAGGGACCTACAATGAGCAGTTCTTC. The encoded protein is CASSSGTGTYNEQFF.

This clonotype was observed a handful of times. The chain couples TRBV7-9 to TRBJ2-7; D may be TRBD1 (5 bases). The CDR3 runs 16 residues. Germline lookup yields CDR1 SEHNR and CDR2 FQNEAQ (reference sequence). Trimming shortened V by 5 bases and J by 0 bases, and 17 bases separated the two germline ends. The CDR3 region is CASSLNMGQASYEQYF. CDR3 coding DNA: TGTGCCAGCAGCCTCAACATGGGGCAGGCCTCCTACGAGCAGTACTTC.

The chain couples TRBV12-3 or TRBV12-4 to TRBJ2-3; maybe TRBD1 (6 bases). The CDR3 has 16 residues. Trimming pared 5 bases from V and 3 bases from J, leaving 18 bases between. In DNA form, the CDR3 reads TGTGCCAGCAGTCTGGACAGCTCGGTCGCAACAGATACGCAGTATTTT. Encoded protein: CASSLDSSVATDTQYF.

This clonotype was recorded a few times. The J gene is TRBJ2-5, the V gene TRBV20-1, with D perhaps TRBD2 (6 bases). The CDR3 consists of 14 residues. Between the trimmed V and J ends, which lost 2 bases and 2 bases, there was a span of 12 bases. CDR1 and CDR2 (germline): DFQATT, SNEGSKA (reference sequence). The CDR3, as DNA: TGCAGTGCTAGACCGCCGGGACTTCAAGAGACCCAGTACTTC. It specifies CSARPPGLQETQYF.